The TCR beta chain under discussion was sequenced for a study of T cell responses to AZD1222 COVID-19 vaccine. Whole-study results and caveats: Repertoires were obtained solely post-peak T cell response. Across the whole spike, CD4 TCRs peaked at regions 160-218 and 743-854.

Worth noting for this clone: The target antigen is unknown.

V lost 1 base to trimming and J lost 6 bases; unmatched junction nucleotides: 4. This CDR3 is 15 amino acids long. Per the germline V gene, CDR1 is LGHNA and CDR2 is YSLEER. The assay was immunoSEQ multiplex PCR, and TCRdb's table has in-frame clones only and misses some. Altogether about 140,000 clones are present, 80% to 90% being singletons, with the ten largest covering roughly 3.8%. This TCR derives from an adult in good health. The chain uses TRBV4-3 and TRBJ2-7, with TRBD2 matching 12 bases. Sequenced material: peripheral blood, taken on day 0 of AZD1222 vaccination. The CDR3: CASSQGPSGRAEQYF. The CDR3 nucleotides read TGCGCCAGCAGCCAAGGACCTAGCGGGAGGGCCGAGCAGTACTTC.